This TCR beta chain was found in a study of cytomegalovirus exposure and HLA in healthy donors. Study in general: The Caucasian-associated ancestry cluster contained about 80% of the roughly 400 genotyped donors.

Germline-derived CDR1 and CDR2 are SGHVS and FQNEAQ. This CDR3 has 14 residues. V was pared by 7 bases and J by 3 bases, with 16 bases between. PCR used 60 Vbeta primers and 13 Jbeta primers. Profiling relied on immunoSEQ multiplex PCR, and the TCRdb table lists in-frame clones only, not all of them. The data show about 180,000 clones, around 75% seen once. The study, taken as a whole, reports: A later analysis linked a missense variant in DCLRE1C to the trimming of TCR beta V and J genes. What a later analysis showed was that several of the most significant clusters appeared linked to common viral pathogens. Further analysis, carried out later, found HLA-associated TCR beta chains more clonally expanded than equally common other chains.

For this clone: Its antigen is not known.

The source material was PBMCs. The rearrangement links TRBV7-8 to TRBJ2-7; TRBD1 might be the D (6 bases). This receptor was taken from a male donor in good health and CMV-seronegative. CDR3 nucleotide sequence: TGTGCCAGCACCCAGGACAGAGGAGGCTACGAGCAGTACTTC. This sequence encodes CASTQDRGGYEQYF. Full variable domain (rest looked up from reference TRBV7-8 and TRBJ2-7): GAGVSQSPRYKVAKRGQDVALRCDPISGHVSLFWYQQALGQGPEFLTYFQNEAQLDKSGLPSDRFFAERPEGSVSTLKIQRTQQEDSAVYLCASTQDRGGYEQYFGPGTRLTVT.